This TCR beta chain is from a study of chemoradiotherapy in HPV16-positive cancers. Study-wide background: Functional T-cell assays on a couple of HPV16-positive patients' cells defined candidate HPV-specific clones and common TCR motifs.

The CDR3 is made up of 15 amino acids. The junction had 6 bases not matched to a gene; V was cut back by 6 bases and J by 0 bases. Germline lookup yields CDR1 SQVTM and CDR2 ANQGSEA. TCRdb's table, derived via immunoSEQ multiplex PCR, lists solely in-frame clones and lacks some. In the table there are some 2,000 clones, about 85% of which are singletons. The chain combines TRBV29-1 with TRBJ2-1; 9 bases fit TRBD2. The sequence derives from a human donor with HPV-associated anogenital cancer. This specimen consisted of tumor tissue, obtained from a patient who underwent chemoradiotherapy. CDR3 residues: CSVDPTSGSYNEQFF. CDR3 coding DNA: TGCAGCGTCGATCCGACTAGCGGCTCCTACAATGAGCAGTTCTTC.